The next 20 T cell receptor beta chains were all read from a single sample in a study of T-cell memory formation after mild COVID-19 (dated by TCRdb to 2020 to 2022). The protocol used for the library was 5' RACE. For sequencing, an Illumina NovaSeq 6000 was employed. The public reads were quality trimmed at Q25 with fastp and then assembled into clones with MiXCR by TCRdb, keeping productive beta chains. Rows merge per CDR3 protein into single entries with the most common DNA and genes. For this sample the table gives about 410,000 distinct CDR3 sequences, of which roughly 18% were detected only once. Together, the top ten hold roughly a fifth of the sample. Sequencing used PBMCs or a T cell subset sorted from them (not recorded which). The receptors derive from a man younger than 35 who had mild COVID-19 (a few samples of this study predate the infection). The sample titles of this study are shuffled in the database, so cell type and time point are left out; the donor was told from shared clones.

Ten or more counts support this clonotype. CDR3 nucleotide sequence: TGTGCCAGCAGTCCCCGGACAGGGCCAAGTCAGGGTGAAGCTTTCTTT. Its translation: CASSPRTGPSQGEAFF. The chain is built from TRBV6-2 or TRBV6-3 and TRBJ1-1, with 8 bases fitting TRBD1. CDR1 and CDR2 from the germline V gene are MNHEY and SVGEGT. V lost 5 bases, J lost 7 bases, and 15 bases stayed unmatched. CDR3 length equals 16 residues.

The genes are TRBV9 and TRBJ2-1; D may be TRBD1 or TRBD2 (5 bases each). Trimming cost V 6 bases and J 7 bases, with 14 bases left between them. Germline loops: CDR1 SGDLS, CDR2 YYNGEE. The CDR3 totals 13 residues. DNA for the CDR3: TGTGCCAGCAACCGAAATTGGGGGAATGAGCAGTTCTTC. It specifies CASNRNWGNEQFF.

The chain is built from TRBV11-2 and TRBJ2-3; 8 bases are a match to TRBD2. Germline CDR1 is SGHAT and CDR2 is FQNNGV. J gave up 6 bases and V 3 bases, and 11 bases lay outside the gene matches. This CDR3 is built from 16 residues. The CDR3, as DNA: TGTGCCAGCAGCTTCCCCCTGCCCGGGGGGGATGATACGCAGTATTTT. Its translation is CASSFPLPGGDDTQYF.

This clonotype was found a few times. The chain has TRBV11-2 and TRBJ2-4; D is possibly TRBD2 (6 bases). Trimming cost V 6 bases and J 1 base, with 25 bases left between them. CDR3 length equals 19 residues. Germline CDR1 and CDR2: SGHAT and FQNNGV. This chain's CDR3 is CASSSFPSAGRMAKNIQYF. The CDR3 DNA reads TGTGCCAGCAGTTCCTTTCCCTCCGCTGGGAGGATGGCCAAAAACATTCAGTACTTC.

The V and J genes are TRBV7-2 and TRBJ2-2, with D uncertain. The CDR3 runs 14 residues. In germline, CDR1 is SGHTA, CDR2 FQGNSA. Trimming removed 5 bases at V and 6 bases at J, with 13 bases between. The DNA for the CDR3 is TGTGCCAGCAGCGCGATCCGGAGCGCCGGGGAGCTGTTTTTT. It specifies CASSAIRSAGELFF. The whole variable domain, remainder taken from reference TRBV7-2 and TRBJ2-2, is GAGVSQSPSNKVTEKGKDVELRCDPISGHTALYWYRQSLGQGLEFLIYFQGNSAPDKSGLPSDRFSAERTGGSVSTLTIQRTQQEDSAVYLCASSAIRSAGELFFGEGSRLTVL.

The table lists this clonotype with a few counts. This sequence joins TRBV5-1 and TRBJ2-1; 7 bases align to TRBD1. Germline trimming cut 0 bases from V and 5 bases from J; bases unmatched to any gene: 2. From germline, CDR1 is SGHRS and CDR2 YFSETQ. The CDR3 loop spans 14 amino acids. The CDR3 DNA sequence: TGCGCCAGCAGCTTGGGACAGGGTAACAATGAGCAGTTCTTC. It yields the protein CASSLGQGNNEQFF.

The chain recombines TRBV9 with TRBJ1-1, with no clear D. Germline V gives CDR1 SGDLS, CDR2 YYNGEE. There are 14 residues in the CDR3. The ends were cut back, 1 base at V and 0 bases at J, with 7 bases in the middle. As DNA, the CDR3 is TGTGCCAGCAGCGTATCATTCGTGAACACTGAAGCTTTCTTT. Protein: CASSVSFVNTEAFF. The full variable domain, its missing parts supplied by reference TRBV9 and TRBJ1-1, is DSGVTQTPKHLITATGQRVTLRCSPRSGDLSVYWYQQSLDQGLQFLIQYYNGEERAKGNILERFSAQQFPDLHSELNLSSLELGDSALYFCASSVSFVNTEAFFGQGTRLTVV.

The J gene is TRBJ2-3, the V gene TRBV6-5; TRBD2 matches 8 bases. The CDR3 runs 21 residues. CDR1 MNHEY and CDR2 SVGAGI come from the germline V gene. Germline trimming cut 2 bases from V and 0 bases from J; bases unmatched to any gene: 19. The CDR3 nucleotides are TGTGCCAGCAGTTACCGGCGGGATAGCGGGGAAGTGTTTCCTAGCACAGATACGCAGTATTTT. Translating it yields CASSYRRDSGEVFPSTDTQYF.

CDR3 in amino acids: CASRDPGGKSFF. The CDR3 coding sequence is TGTGCCAGCAGAGACCCAGGGGGCAAGTCTTTCTTT. V is TRBV12-3 or TRBV12-4 and J is TRBJ1-1, with 8 bases fitting TRBD1. The CDR3 consists of 12 residues. Losses at the gene ends were 6 bases for V and 12 bases for J; bases not matched to a gene: 9.

J is TRBJ2-1 and V is TRBV10-3; D possibly corresponds to TRBD2 (7 bases). This CDR3 is built from 15 residues. The germline CDR1 and CDR2 sequences are ENHRY and SYGVKD. Between the trimmed V and J ends, which lost 11 bases and 4 bases, there was a span of 21 bases. The CDR3 protein is CAVTEAGGPYNEQFF. The CDR3 DNA follows: TGTGCCGTAACCGAGGCCGGGGGGCCGTACAATGAGCAGTTCTTC.

The rearrangement links TRBV5-1 to TRBJ2-1, with D tentatively TRBD1 (6 bases). Germline V lookup: CDR1 SGHRS, CDR2 YFSETQ. V was trimmed by 6 bases and J by 5 bases, leaving 18 bases between them. This CDR3 has 15 residues. CDR3 in amino acids: CASKDVGARDNEQFF. CDR3 DNA: TGCGCCAGCAAGGATGTGGGGGCCAGGGACAATGAGCAGTTCTTC.

Of note for this clonotype: This clone may be a read error of a much larger clone one base away. V gene TRBV28 combines with J gene TRBJ1-6; TRBD1 agrees at 9 bases. The trim removed 9 bases at V and 9 bases at J, leaving 12 bases unmatched. CDR3 size: 15 residues. CDR1 is MDHEN, CDR2 SYDVKM, per germline. In DNA form, the CDR3 reads TGTGCCAGAAGTCCCGAGACAGGGGGGGCTTCACCCCTCCACTTT. This translates into CARSPETGGASPLHF. Full variable domain (rest looked up from reference TRBV28 and TRBJ1-6): DVKVTQSSRYLVKRTGEKVFLECVQDMDHENMFWYRQDPGLGLRLIYFSYDVKMKEKGDIPEGYSVSREKKERFSLILESASTNQTSMYLCARSPETGGASPLHFGNGTRLTVT.

The rearrangement joins TRBV27 to TRBJ2-7; D could derive from TRBD1 or TRBD2 (5 bases each). The V end was cut by 9 bases, the J end by 2 bases, with 14 bases between. Germline loops: CDR1 MNHEY, CDR2 SMNVEV (reference sequence). This CDR3 has 13 amino acids. The CDR3 reads CASATGTAYEQYF. The CDR3 DNA follows: TGTGCCAGTGCAACCGGGACGGCCTACGAGCAGTACTTC.

There are a few counts of this clonotype. This rearrangement joins TRBV7-9 to TRBJ1-1, with D tentatively TRBD1 (5 bases). Trimming took 1 base from V and 3 from J, leaving 12 bases between them. This CDR3 comprises 15 residues. Per germline, CDR1 SEHNR and CDR2 FQNEAQ (reference sequence). The CDR3 nucleotides read TGTGCCAGCAGCTTAGGGGCCGGGGGGGACACTGAAGCTTTCTTT. Translating gives CASSLGAGGDTEAFF. Together with reference TRBV7-9 and TRBJ1-1, the CDR3 gives the full variable domain: DTGVSQNPRHKITKRGQNVTFRCDPISEHNRLYWYRQTLGQGPEFLTYFQNEAQLEKSRLLSDRFSAERPKGSFSTLEIQRTEQGDSAMYLCASSLGAGGDTEAFFGQGTRLTVV.

The CDR3 coding sequence is TGTGCCTGGAGTGTAAAGGTGGGGAAATCACCCCTCCACTTT. Its protein product is CAWSVKVGKSPLHF. The rearrangement links TRBV30 to TRBJ1-6; D unclear. Germline V gene lookup returns CDR1 GTSNPN and CDR2 SVGIG (reference sequence). V was pared by 0 bases and J by 10 bases, with 13 bases between. The CDR3 runs to 14 residues.

This clonotype has more than one count but fewer than ten. The rearrangement uses TRBV6-1 and TRBJ1-5; 8 bases agree with TRBD1. This CDR3 has 15 amino acids. Germline V CDR1 and CDR2: MNHNS, SASEGT. V was clipped by 10 bases and J by 3 bases; unmatched bases: 11. The CDR3 region has the DNA TGTGCCACCAAAAGGGGACAGGAGCTCAATCAGCCCCAGCATTTT. Translation: CATKRGQELNQPQHF.

The chain is built from TRBV5-1 and TRBJ2-3, with TRBD2 matching 10 bases. The CDR3 contains 16 residues. From germline, CDR1 is SGHRS and CDR2 YFSETQ. V shed 3 bases and J 3 bases; nucleotides not matched to a gene: 7. The CDR3, as DNA: TGCGCCAGCAGCTGGAAGACTAGCGGGTCTACAGATACGCAGTATTTT. Protein sequence: CASSWKTSGSTDTQYF.

This chain uses TRBV6-5 with TRBJ2-5; D tentatively reads TRBD1 or TRBD2 (5 bases each). This CDR3 contains 14 residues. Trimming left V 3 bases short and J 3 bases short, with 11 bases between. The V gene's germline CDR1 is MNHEY and CDR2 SVGAGI. This chain's CDR3 is CASSYGGVEETQYF. In DNA, the CDR3 is TGTGCCAGCAGTTATGGGGGTGTTGAAGAGACCCAGTACTTC.

This clonotype was counted only a few times. The rearrangement links TRBV6-2 or TRBV6-3 to TRBJ2-2; TRBD1 aligns across 10 bases. This CDR3 has 16 amino acids. Germline trimming cut 4 bases from V and 6 bases from J; bases unmatched to any gene: 8. Germline lookup yields CDR1 MNHEY and CDR2 SVGEGT. The CDR3 bases are TGTGCCAGCAGTTTCCGGGACAGGGGTTATCCCGGGGAGCTGTTTTTT. Encoded protein: CASSFRDRGYPGELFF.

This clonotype was counted between two and nine times. The chain carries TRBV6-6 and TRBJ1-1; 9 bases map to TRBD1. The CDR3 has 12 amino acids. V trimming: 9 bases; J trimming: 5 bases; junction bases outside the gene matches: 4. The germline V gene has CDR1 MNHNY and CDR2 SVGAGI (reference sequence). CDR3 region: CASTGGLTEAFF. Here the CDR3 DNA reads TGTGCCAGTACAGGGGGCCTGACTGAAGCTTTCTTT.